This TCR beta chain was sequenced for a study of T cells after yellow fever vaccination. Regarding the study as a whole: A faster peak, day 5 versus 15, was reached by the weaker secondary response.

The V end was cut by 3 bases, the J end by 2 bases, with 11 bases between. Germline V CDR1 and CDR2: KGHSH, LQKENI. The CDR3 spans 15 residues. Concerning this clonotype itself: What it recognizes is unknown.

TCRdb passed the 5' RACE reads through MiXCR, listing each CDR3 protein once. Of 550,000 or so distinct CDR3 sequences in the sample, roughly a fifth were seen once. This chain joins TRBV18 and TRBJ1-3; D remains unclear. This sequence originates from a young man who received the YFV17D yellow fever vaccine. The sequencing used PBMCs, collected 15 days after the yellow fever booster vaccination. CDR3 amino acids: CASSPVSLAGNTIYF. The CDR3 coding sequence is TGTGCCAGCTCACCTGTGAGTCTGGCTGGAAACACCATATATTTT.